These 29 T cell receptor beta chains share one sample of origin, sequenced in a study of blood T cell repertoires in COVID-19. This table comes from immunoSEQ multiplex PCR, and its TCRdb copy is limited to in-frame clones, with some not included. There are 190,000 or so clones in the sample; 70% to 85% occur only once, and 6.5% to 8.5% lies in the top ten. The sequenced sample was peripheral blood. These receptors were taken from a human donor with acute or convalescent COVID-19. The donor label of this sample is uncertain.

This clone was counted between two and nine times. The chain employs TRBV7-9 and TRBJ1-2; 7 nucleotides align to TRBD1. The CDR3 has 13 residues. V lost 5 bases, J lost 5 bases, and 5 bases stayed unmatched. Germline V gene lookup returns CDR1 SEHNR and CDR2 FQNEAQ (reference sequence). CDR3 amino acids: CASSPQGPYGYTF. The CDR3, as DNA: TGTGCCAGCAGCCCACAGGGGCCATATGGCTACACCTTC.

The rearrangement links TRBV28 to TRBJ1-1, with TRBD1 as a possible D gene (5 bases). This CDR3 is 14 amino acids long. Trimming removed 2 bases at V and 4 bases at J, with 11 bases between. Germline values: CDR1 MDHEN, CDR2 SYDVKM. The CDR3 here is CASSLGGVSTEAFF. The CDR3 DNA sequence: TGTGCCAGCAGTTTAGGGGGGGTGAGCACTGAAGCTTTCTTT. Looking up the rest from reference TRBV28 and TRBJ1-1 gives the full variable domain: DVKVTQSSRYLVKRTGEKVFLECVQDMDHENMFWYRQDPGLGLRLIYFSYDVKMKEKGDIPEGYSVSREKKERFSLILESASTNQTSMYLCASSLGGVSTEAFFGQGTRLTVV.

The chain recombines TRBV28 with TRBJ1-4, with D possibly matching TRBD1 (6 bases). The CDR3 runs 14 residues. CDR1 MDHEN and CDR2 SYDVKM come from the germline V gene. The V end lost 1 base, the J end lost 6 bases, and 9 bases lay between the germline ends. The CDR3 here is CASSLSGVDEKLFF. The CDR3 DNA is TGTGCCAGCAGTTTATCAGGGGTTGATGAAAAACTGTTTTTT.

The chain has TRBV9 and TRBJ1-6, with unresolved D. CDR1 is SGDLS and CDR2 is YYNGEE in the germline V gene. This CDR3 has 16 residues. Trimming removed 3 bases from V and 4 bases from J, with 14 bases in between. The CDR3: CASSATYFPYNSPLHF. CDR3 in DNA: TGTGCCAGCAGCGCGACATACTTCCCGTATAATTCACCCCTCCACTTT.

J is TRBJ2-7 and V is TRBV16; D perhaps matches TRBD2 (6 bases). V was clipped by 1 base and J by 6 bases, with 13 bases between them. CDR1 and CDR2 from the germline V gene are KGHSY and FQNENV. The CDR3 has 14 residues. The CDR3, as DNA: TGTGCCAGCAGCCAATTCAGGGACTCGGGCGAGCAGTACTTC. Its translation: CASSQFRDSGEQYF.

The V and J genes are TRBV7-9 and TRBJ1-5, with 9 bases aligning to TRBD1. V shed 4 bases and J 2 bases; nucleotides not matched to a gene: 3. This CDR3 spans 15 amino acids. Germline V gives CDR1 SEHNR, CDR2 FQNEAQ (reference sequence). CDR3 loop: CASSSTGGGNQPQHF. DNA for the CDR3: TGTGCCAGCAGCTCGACAGGGGGTGGCAATCAGCCCCAGCATTTT.

The genes are TRBV4-2 and TRBJ2-2, with D tentatively TRBD2 (7 bases). The CDR3 spans 17 residues. Trimming shortened V by 4 bases and J by 0 bases, and 15 bases separated the two germline ends. Germline CDR1 and CDR2: LGHNA and YNFKEQ. CDR3 sequence reads: CASSRGGGDANTGELFF. Written as DNA, the CDR3 is TGTGCCAGCAGCCGAGGGGGGGGCGACGCGAACACCGGGGAGCTGTTTTTT.

This clone was seen a single time. The rearrangement joins TRBV5-1 to TRBJ2-7; the match to TRBD2 covers 11 bases. The trim removed 0 bases at V and 3 bases at J, leaving 11 bases unmatched. The CDR3 totals 18 residues. Germline CDR1 is SGHRS and CDR2 is YFSETQ. CDR3 loop: CASSLGLIGLAGLYEQYF. The CDR3 bases are TGCGCCAGCAGCTTGGGGCTAATCGGACTAGCGGGCCTCTACGAGCAGTACTTC.

This chain connects TRBV5-1 to TRBJ2-3, with D possibly TRBD1 on 8 matching bases. With 3 bases removed from V and 0 bases from J, the gap between germline ends came to 14 bases. The CDR3 has 16 amino acids. Germline V gene lookup returns CDR1 SGHRS and CDR2 YFSETQ. Here the CDR3 DNA reads TGCGCCAGCAGCTGGGGGGGACAGGCTAGCACAGATACGCAGTATTTT. Translating it yields CASSWGGQASTDTQYF. Combining the CDR3 with reference TRBV5-1 and TRBJ2-3 gives the whole variable domain KAGVTQTPRYLIKTRGQQVTLSCSPISGHRSVSWYQQTPGQGLQFLFEYFSETQRNKGNFPGRFSGRQFSNSRSEMNVSTLELGDSALYLCASSWGGQASTDTQYFGPGTRLTVL.

V gene TRBV5-1 combines with J gene TRBJ2-2; 13 bases are a match to TRBD2. This CDR3 has 19 amino acids. CDR1 is SGHRS, CDR2 YFSETQ, per germline. With V trimmed by 6 bases and J by 1 base, 12 bases remained unmatched. Here the CDR3 reads CASIPGGTSGNRNTGELFF. The CDR3 nucleotides read TGCGCCAGCATCCCAGGCGGGACTAGCGGGAATCGGAACACCGGGGAGCTGTTTTTT.

The rearrangement joins TRBV3-1 (or the pseudogene TRBV3-2) to TRBJ1-6; TRBD1 agrees at 7 bases. Per germline, CDR1 LGHDT and CDR2 YNNKEL (reference sequence). This CDR3 contains 15 residues. The junction had 5 bases not matched to a gene; V was cut back by 4 bases and J by 5 bases. DNA for the CDR3: TGTGCCAGCAGCCCCCGGGACAGTGATAATTCACCCCTCCACTTT. Residues: CASSPRDSDNSPLHF.

V is TRBV2 and J is TRBJ1-5; no clear D. There are 13 residues in the CDR3. Trimming took 4 bases from V and 9 from J, leaving 13 bases between them. CDR1 is SNHLY, CDR2 FYNNEI, per germline. CDR3 nucleotides: TGTGCCAGCAGTGGAGCTCCCGTATTGCCCCAGCATTTT. Translation gives CASSGAPVLPQHF.

The chain links TRBV19 to TRBJ2-1; 7 bases line up with TRBD2. The CDR3 covers 16 residues. Looked up from germline, CDR1 is LNHDA and CDR2 is SQIVND (reference sequence). V lost 1 base, J lost 8 bases, and 11 bases stayed unmatched. The CDR3 DNA follows: TGTGCCAGTAGTATAGTTGGAGCGGGGCCGGGGGATGAGCAGTTCTTC. Its translation: CASSIVGAGPGDEQFF.

The V gene is TRBV6-5, the J gene TRBJ2-7, with D maybe TRBD1 (7 bases). The V gene's germline CDR1 is MNHEY and CDR2 SVGAGI. The CDR3 extends over 15 amino acids. Deletions cut 7 bases from V and 0 bases from J, with 16 bases between. The CDR3 bases are TGTGCCAGCATGCGGCGGGGACAGAGCTCCTACGAGCAGTACTTC. It encodes CASMRRGQSSYEQYF.

V usage is TRBV28 and J usage is TRBJ2-7, with 11 bases aligning to TRBD1. The length of the CDR3 is 14 residues. Germline V lookup: CDR1 MDHEN, CDR2 SYDVKM. V was pared by 7 bases and J by 1 base, with 3 bases of the junction left unmatched. The CDR3 here is CASTGTGGSYEQYF. CDR3 sequence (DNA): TGTGCCAGCACAGGGACAGGGGGATCCTACGAGCAGTACTTC.

This clone has just one count. The V and J genes are TRBV19 and TRBJ2-5; maybe TRBD1 (8 bases). CDR3 length: 15 residues. Germline CDR1 and CDR2: LNHDA and SQIVND (reference sequence). The V end lost 3 bases, the J end lost 5 bases, and 16 bases lay between the germline ends. The CDR3 region is CASSIMDREGETQYF. The DNA of the CDR3 is TGTGCCAGTAGTATTATGGACAGGGAGGGGGAGACCCAGTACTTC. Full variable domain (rest looked up from reference TRBV19 and TRBJ2-5): DGGITQSPKYLFRKEGQNVTLSCEQNLNHDAMYWYRQDPGQGLRLIYYSQIVNDFQKGDIAEGYSVSREKKESFPLTVTSAQKNPTAFYLCASSIMDREGETQYFGPGTRLLVL.

The rearrangement links TRBV7-8 to TRBJ2-7; TRBD2 might be the D (5 bases). There are 14 residues in the CDR3. V shed 2 bases and J shed 4 bases, with 12 bases lying between them. Germline CDR1 and CDR2: SGHVS and FQNEAQ. This CDR3 reads CASSLMEASYEQYF. In DNA form, the CDR3 reads TGTGCCAGCAGCTTAATGGAGGCCTCGTACGAGCAGTACTTC.

This rearrangement joins TRBV10-1 to TRBJ2-5; D ambiguous. Germline lookup yields CDR1 WNHNN and CDR2 SYGVQD (reference sequence). CDR3 length: 13 amino acids. V was shortened by 3 bases and J by 3 bases, with 8 bases between the two germline ends. The CDR3 nucleotides read TGCGCCAGCAGTGAACAGCTGGAAGAGACCCAGTACTTC. Amino acid sequence: CASSEQLEETQYF.

A few counts support this clone. J is TRBJ1-1 and V is TRBV11-2; TRBD1 agrees at 8 bases. The CDR3 runs 16 residues. V lost 5 bases to trimming and J lost 2 bases; unmatched junction nucleotides: 10. Looked up from germline, CDR1 is SGHAT and CDR2 is FQNNGV. The CDR3 loop is CASSLPGTGINTEAFF. The DNA of the CDR3 is TGTGCCAGCAGCCTTCCCGGGACAGGAATAAACACTGAAGCTTTCTTT.

The chain joins TRBV25-1 to TRBJ1-6; weak D call: TRBD1 (5 bases). Trimming took off 4 bases at V and 0 bases at J, with 10 bases between the two ends. Germline V CDR1 and CDR2: MGHDK, SYGVNS. CDR3 length equals 16 residues. The CDR3 protein is CASSGSGHSYNSPLHF. DNA of the CDR3: TGTGCCAGCAGTGGATCCGGACACTCCTATAATTCACCCCTCCACTTT.

The J gene is TRBJ2-2, the V gene TRBV7-2, with 7 bases lining up with TRBD1. This CDR3 is 15 amino acids long. V dropped 2 bases and J dropped 2; count of bases not matched to a gene: 2. CDR1 is SGHTA, CDR2 FQGNSA, per germline. The CDR3 is CASSLRGRNTGELFF. Written as DNA, the CDR3 is TGTGCCAGCAGCTTAAGGGGGCGAAACACCGGGGAGCTGTTTTTT.

The chain joins TRBV6-5 to TRBJ2-7, with D maybe TRBD1 (6 bases). CDR1 is MNHEY and CDR2 is SVGAGI in the germline V gene. The CDR3 spans 12 residues. Trimming left V 7 bases short and J 3 bases short, with 10 bases between. CDR3 sequence: CASTDSFYEQYF. CDR3 bases: TGTGCCAGCACGGACAGCTTCTACGAGCAGTACTTC.

The chain recombines TRBV9 with TRBJ2-3; 7 bases line up with TRBD2. The length of the CDR3 is 15 residues. Trimming removed 2 bases from V and 1 base from J; junction bases left unmatched: 4. Germline CDR1 and CDR2: SGDLS and YYNGEE. The CDR3 here is CASSVSSGGTDTQYF. For the CDR3, the DNA is TGTGCCAGCAGCGTCTCTAGCGGAGGCACAGATACGCAGTATTTT. Complete variable domain (other parts from reference TRBV9 and TRBJ2-3): DSGVTQTPKHLITATGQRVTLRCSPRSGDLSVYWYQQSLDQGLQFLIQYYNGEERAKGNILERFSAQQFPDLHSELNLSSLELGDSALYFCASSVSSGGTDTQYFGPGTRLTVL.

Only one count was recorded for this clone. The chain uses TRBV3-1 (or the pseudogene TRBV3-2) and TRBJ2-1; D call uncertain. Germline CDR1 is LGHDT and CDR2 is YNNKEL (reference sequence). CDR3 length: 11 amino acids. Trimming pared 3 bases from V and 6 bases from J, leaving 3 bases between. CDR3 loop: CASSHGNEQFF. CDR3 DNA sequence: TGTGCCAGCAGCCACGGCAATGAGCAGTTCTTC.

The chain uses TRBV25-1 and TRBJ2-1, with 9 nucleotides matching TRBD1. Looked up from germline, CDR1 is MGHDK and CDR2 is SYGVNS. This CDR3 contains 17 residues. With V trimmed by 4 bases and J by 1 base, 8 bases remained unmatched. DNA for the CDR3: TGTGCCAGCAGTGCGTCTCCGGGACAGGGTTCCTACAATGAGCAGTTCTTC. It specifies CASSASPGQGSYNEQFF.

V and J are TRBV19 and TRBJ1-5, with 12 bases matching TRBD1. V was pared by 5 bases and J by 7 bases, with 9 bases of the junction left unmatched. This CDR3 contains 16 residues. Looked up from germline, CDR1 is LNHDA and CDR2 is SQIVND (reference sequence). The CDR3 region has the DNA TGTGCCAGTAGTTCGGGACAGGGGGCCCCTGACCAGCCCCAGCATTTT. Translating it yields CASSSGQGAPDQPQHF.

The chain carries TRBV19 and TRBJ2-3, with 8 bases aligning to TRBD1. The CDR3 is made up of 16 amino acids. Germline V CDR1 and CDR2: LNHDA, SQIVND (reference sequence). The J segment lost 0 bases and the V segment lost 5 bases, leaving 7 bases of the junction unmatched. This CDR3 is CASSRDRSASTDTQYF. The CDR3 DNA reads TGTGCCAGTAGTCGGGACAGGTCAGCTAGCACAGATACGCAGTATTTT.

The V call is TRBV5-6, the J call TRBJ2-3; a possible D gene is TRBD2 (5 bases). The CDR3 is made up of 15 amino acids. Trimming cost V 4 bases and J 0 bases, with 12 bases left between them. Germline lookup yields CDR1 SGHDT and CDR2 YYEEEE. As DNA, the CDR3 is TGTGCCAGCAGCCCGCCGACTACGAGCACAGATACGCAGTATTTT. Amino acid sequence: CASSPPTTSTDTQYF.

V and J are TRBV27 and TRBJ1-2, with TRBD1 as a possible D gene (6 bases). The V end lost 3 bases, the J end lost 8 bases, and 13 bases lay between the germline ends. Germline CDR1 and CDR2: MNHEY and SMNVEV (reference sequence). The CDR3 is made up of 13 amino acids. The CDR3 DNA sequence: TGTGCCAGCAGTTTTTGGGGGCGCAACGGCTACACCTTC. Translation: CASSFWGRNGYTF.